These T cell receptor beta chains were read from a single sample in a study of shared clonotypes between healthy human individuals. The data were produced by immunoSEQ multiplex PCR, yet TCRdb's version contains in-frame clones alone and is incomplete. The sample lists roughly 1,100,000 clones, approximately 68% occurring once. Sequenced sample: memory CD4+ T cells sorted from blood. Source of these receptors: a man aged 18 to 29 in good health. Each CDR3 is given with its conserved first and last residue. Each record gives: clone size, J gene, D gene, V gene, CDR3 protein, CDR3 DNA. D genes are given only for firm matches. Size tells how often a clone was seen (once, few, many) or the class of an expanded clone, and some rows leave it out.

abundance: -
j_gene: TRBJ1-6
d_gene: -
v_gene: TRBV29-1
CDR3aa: CSPGWELSPLHF
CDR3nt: TGCAGCCCCGGGTGGGAGTTATCACCCCTCCACTTT

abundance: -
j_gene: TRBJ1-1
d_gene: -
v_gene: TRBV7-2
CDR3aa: CASSYDRYTEAFF
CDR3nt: TGTGCCAGCAGCTATGACAGGTACACTGAAGCTTTCTTT

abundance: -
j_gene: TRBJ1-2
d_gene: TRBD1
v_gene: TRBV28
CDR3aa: CASSSGQGAHYGYTF
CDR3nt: TGTGCCAGCAGCTCGGGACAGGGGGCTCACTATGGCTACACCTTC

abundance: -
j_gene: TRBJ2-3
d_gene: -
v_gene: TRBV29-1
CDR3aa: CSVDGPRRVSTDTQYF
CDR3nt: TGCAGCGTTGATGGTCCCCGGAGGGTAAGCACAGATACGCAGTATTTT

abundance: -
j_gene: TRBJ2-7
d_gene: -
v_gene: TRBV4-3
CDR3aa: CASSQDKGVGPPYF
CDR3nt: TGCGCCAGCAGCCAAGATAAGGGGGTGGGCCCCCCGTACTTC

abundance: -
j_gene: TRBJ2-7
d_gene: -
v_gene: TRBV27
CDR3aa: CASSLKWRGYEQYF
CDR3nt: TGTGCCAGCAGTTTAAAGTGGAGGGGCTACGAGCAGTACTTC

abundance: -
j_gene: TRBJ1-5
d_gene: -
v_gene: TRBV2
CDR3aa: CASTSMSENQPQHF
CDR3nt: TGTGCCAGCACCAGTATGAGCGAGAATCAGCCCCAGCATTTT

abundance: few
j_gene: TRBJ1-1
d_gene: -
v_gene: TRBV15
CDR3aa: CATSRDYPAGGGTEAFF
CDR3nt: TGTGCCACCAGCAGAGATTATCCCGCCGGGGGAGGCACTGAAGCTTTCTTT

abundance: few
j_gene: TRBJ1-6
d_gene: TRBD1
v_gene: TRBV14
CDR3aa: CASSQGRQGNSPLHF
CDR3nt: TGTGCCAGCAGCCAAGGGCGACAGGGGAATTCACCCCTCCACTTT

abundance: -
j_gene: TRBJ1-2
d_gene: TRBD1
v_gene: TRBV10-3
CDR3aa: CAISGTRQGGYTF
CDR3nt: TGTGCCATCAGTGGGACAAGACAGGGGGGCTACACCTTC

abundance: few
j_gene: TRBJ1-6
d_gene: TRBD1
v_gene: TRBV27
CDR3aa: CASNKSGTGISPLHF
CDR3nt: TGTGCCAGCAACAAATCCGGGACAGGGATTTCACCCCTCCACTTT

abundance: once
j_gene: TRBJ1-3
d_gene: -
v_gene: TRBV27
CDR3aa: CASSLAIHGSDSGNTIYF
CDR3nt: TGTGCCAGCAGTTTGGCCATCCACGGCTCCGACTCTGGAAACACCATATATTTT

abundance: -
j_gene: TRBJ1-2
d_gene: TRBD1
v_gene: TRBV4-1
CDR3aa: CASSQDPDRGSYTF
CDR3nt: TGCGCCAGCAGCCAAGATCCGGACAGGGGTAGCTACACCTTC

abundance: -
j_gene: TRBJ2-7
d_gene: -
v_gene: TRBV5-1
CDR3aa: CASSGGGGYEQYF
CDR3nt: TGCGCCAGCAGTGGGGGTGGTGGCTACGAGCAGTACTTC

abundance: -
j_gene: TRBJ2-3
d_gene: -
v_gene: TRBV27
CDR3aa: CASRFQGTDTQYF
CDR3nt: TGTGCCAGCAGATTCCAGGGTACAGATACGCAGTATTTT

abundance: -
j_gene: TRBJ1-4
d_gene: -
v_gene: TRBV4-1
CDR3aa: CASSAQGVTTNEKLFF
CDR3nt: TGCGCCAGCAGCGCACAAGGGGTTACGACTAATGAAAAACTGTTTTTT

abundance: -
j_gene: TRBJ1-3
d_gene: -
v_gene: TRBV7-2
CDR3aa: CASSLATGGNTIYF
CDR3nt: TGTGCCAGCAGCTTAGCCACGGGTGGAAACACCATATATTTT

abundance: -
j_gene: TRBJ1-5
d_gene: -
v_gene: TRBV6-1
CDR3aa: CASSEARNNQPQHF
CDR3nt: TGTGCCAGCAGTGAAGCCAGGAACAATCAGCCCCAGCATTTT

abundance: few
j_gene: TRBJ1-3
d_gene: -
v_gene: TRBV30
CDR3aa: CAVTGKENTIYF
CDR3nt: TGTGCCGTTACAGGGAAAGAAAACACCATATATTTT

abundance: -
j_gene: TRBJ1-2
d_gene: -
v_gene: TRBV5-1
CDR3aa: CASSLSTEKGGYTF
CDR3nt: TGCGCCAGCAGCTTGTCTACAGAAAAAGGTGGCTACACCTTC

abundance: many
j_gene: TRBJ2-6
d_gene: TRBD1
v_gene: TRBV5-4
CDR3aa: CASSASGGGANVLTF
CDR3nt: TGTGCCAGCAGCGCCTCAGGGGGTGGGGCCAACGTCCTGACTTTC

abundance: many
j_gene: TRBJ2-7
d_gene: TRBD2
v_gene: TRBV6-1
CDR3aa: CASSLAGGNYEQYF
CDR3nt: TGTGCCAGCAGCCTAGCGGGCGGAAACTACGAGCAGTACTTC

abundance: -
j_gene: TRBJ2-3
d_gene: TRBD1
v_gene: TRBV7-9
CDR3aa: CASSQDRSTDTQYF
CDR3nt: TGTGCCAGCAGCCAGGACAGGAGCACAGATACGCAGTATTTT

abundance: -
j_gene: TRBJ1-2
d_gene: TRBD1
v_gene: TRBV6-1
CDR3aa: CASSERDRGQLGYGYTF
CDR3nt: TGTGCCAGCAGTGAAAGGGACAGGGGGCAGTTGGGCTATGGCTACACCTTC

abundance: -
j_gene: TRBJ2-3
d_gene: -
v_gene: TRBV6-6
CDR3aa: CASSRTMGADTQYF
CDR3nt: TGTGCCAGCAGCAGGACTATGGGGGCAGATACGCAGTATTTT

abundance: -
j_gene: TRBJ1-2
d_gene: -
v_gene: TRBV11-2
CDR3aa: CASSPGAGASNYGYTF
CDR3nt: TGTGCCAGCAGCCCAGGGGCGGGCGCCTCTAACTATGGCTACACCTTC

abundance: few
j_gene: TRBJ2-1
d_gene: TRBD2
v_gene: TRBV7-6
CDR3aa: CASSPGLAGAGRSEQFF
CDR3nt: TGTGCCAGCAGCCCGGGACTAGCGGGGGCCGGACGCAGCGAGCAGTTCTTC

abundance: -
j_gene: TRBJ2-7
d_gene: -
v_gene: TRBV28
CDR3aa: CASSGPDRYEQYF
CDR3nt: TGTGCCAGCAGTGGTCCAGACAGGTACGAGCAGTACTTC

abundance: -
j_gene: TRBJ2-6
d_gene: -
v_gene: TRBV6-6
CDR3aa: CASTPLGDRANVLTF
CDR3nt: TGTGCCAGCACCCCCCTTGGGGATCGGGCCAACGTCCTGACTTTC

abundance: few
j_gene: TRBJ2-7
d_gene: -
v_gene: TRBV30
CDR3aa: CAWRNEQYF
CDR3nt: TGTGCCTGGAGGAACGAGCAGTACTTC

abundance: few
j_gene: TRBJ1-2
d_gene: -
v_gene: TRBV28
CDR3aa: CASSLPGGNYGYTF
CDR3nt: TGTGCCAGCAGTTTACCAGGAGGTAACTATGGCTACACCTTC

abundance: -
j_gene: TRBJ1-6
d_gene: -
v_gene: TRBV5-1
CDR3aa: CASSFDWGGSYNSPLHF
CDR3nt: TGCGCCAGCAGCTTTGACTGGGGGGGCTCCTATAATTCACCCCTCCACTTT

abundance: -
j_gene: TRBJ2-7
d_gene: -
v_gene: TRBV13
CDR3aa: CASSPRGAVAYEQYF
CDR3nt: TGTGCCAGCAGCCCCCGGGGGGCCGTTGCCTACGAGCAGTACTTC

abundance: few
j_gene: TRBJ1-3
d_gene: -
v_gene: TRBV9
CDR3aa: CASSVSDTTNTIYF
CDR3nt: TGTGCCAGCAGCGTAAGTGACACCACAAACACCATATATTTT

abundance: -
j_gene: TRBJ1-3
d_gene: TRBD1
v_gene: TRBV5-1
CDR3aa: CASSRTGGTGNTIYF
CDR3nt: TGCGCCAGCAGCCGTACAGGGGGGACTGGAAACACCATATATTTT

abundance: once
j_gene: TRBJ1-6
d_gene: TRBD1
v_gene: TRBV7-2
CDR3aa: CASSLELQGVSSYNSPLHF
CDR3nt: TGTGCCAGCAGCTTAGAACTTCAGGGGGTGAGCTCCTATAATTCACCCCTCCACTTT

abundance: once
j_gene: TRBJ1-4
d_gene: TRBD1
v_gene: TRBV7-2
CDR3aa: CASSRDSPATNEKLFF
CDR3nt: TGTGCCAGCAGCCGGGACAGCCCTGCAACTAATGAAAAACTGTTTTTT

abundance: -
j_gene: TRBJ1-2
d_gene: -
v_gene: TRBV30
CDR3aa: CAWSGHNYGYTF
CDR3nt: TGTGCCTGGAGTGGACATAACTATGGCTACACCTTC

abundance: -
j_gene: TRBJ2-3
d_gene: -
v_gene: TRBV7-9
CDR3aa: CASSSDGTSTDTQYF
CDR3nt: TGTGCCAGCAGCTCTGACGGAACTAGCACAGATACGCAGTATTTT

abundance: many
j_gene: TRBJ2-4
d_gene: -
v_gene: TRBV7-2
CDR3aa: CASSLLGVNIQYF
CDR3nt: TGTGCCAGCAGCTTATTGGGCGTGAACATTCAGTACTTC

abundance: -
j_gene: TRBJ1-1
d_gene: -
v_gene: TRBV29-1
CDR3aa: CSVLPTGNTEAFF
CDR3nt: TGCAGCGTTCTCCCAACAGGGAACACTGAAGCTTTCTTT

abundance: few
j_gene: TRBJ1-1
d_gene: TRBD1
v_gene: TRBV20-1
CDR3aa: CSAGDRQAFF
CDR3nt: TGCAGTGCTGGGGACAGGCAAGCTTTCTTT

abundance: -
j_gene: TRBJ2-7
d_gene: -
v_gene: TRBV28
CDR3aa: CASSFRGSTYEQYF
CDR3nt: TGTGCCAGCAGTTTTCGGGGGTCCACCTACGAGCAGTACTTC

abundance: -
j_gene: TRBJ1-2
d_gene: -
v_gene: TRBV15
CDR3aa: CATSRDDTRGKYGYTF
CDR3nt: TGTGCCACCAGCAGAGACGACACAAGGGGGAAGTATGGCTACACCTTC

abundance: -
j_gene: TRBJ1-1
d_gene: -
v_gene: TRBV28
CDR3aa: CASSSQGPLEAFF
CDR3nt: TGTGCCAGCAGTAGTCAGGGGCCATTAGAAGCTTTCTTT